Each of the 12 T cell receptor beta chains below was sequenced from the same sample in a study of identical twins. Each CDR3 protein gets one entry after TCRdb re-called the 5' RACE reads with MiXCR. In the table there are under 350,000 distinct CDR3 sequences, less than 9.5% of which are singletons. This same sample was also part of a study on yellow fever vaccine responses in identical twins.

The sample taken for sequencing was CD8+ T cells sorted from blood. The receptors shown here come from a woman under 30 in good health.

The rearrangement joins TRBV7-9 to TRBJ2-7, with 8 bases aligning to TRBD1. The CDR3 runs 14 residues. Germline CDR1 is SEHNR and CDR2 is FQNEAQ (reference sequence). Losses at the gene ends were 4 bases for V and 3 bases for J; bases not matched to a gene: 5. The CDR3 sequence: CASSSGQADYEQYF. The DNA for the CDR3 is TGTGCCAGCAGCTCGGGACAGGCGGACTACGAGCAGTACTTC.

This clonotype was detected a few times. This chain uses TRBV11-2 with TRBJ1-4, with 7 bases aligning to TRBD1. With V trimmed by 6 bases and J by 7 bases, 2 bases remained unmatched. The CDR3 extends over 12 amino acids. Germline CDR1 SGHAT, CDR2 FQNNGV. The CDR3 reads CASREGAEKLFF. The CDR3 DNA sequence: TGTGCCAGCAGGGAGGGGGCTGAAAAACTGTTTTTT.

This clonotype has a handful of counts. This chain uses TRBV6-6 with TRBJ2-3, with D unclear. CDR3 length: 12 residues. Trimming took 4 bases from V and 7 from J, leaving 9 bases between them. CDR1 and CDR2 (germline): MNHNY, SVGAGI (reference sequence). CDR3 bases: TGTGCCAGCAGTTTACCGGATCATACGCAGTATTTT. Protein: CASSLPDHTQYF.

This clonotype was seen a few times. The V call is TRBV5-1, the J call TRBJ2-3; 12 nucleotides align to TRBD2. After removal of 4 bases from V and 4 bases from J, the junction contained 7 bases not matched to a gene. Germline V gives CDR1 SGHRS, CDR2 YFSETQ. The CDR3 consists of 16 residues. This CDR3 is CASSVLAGGFADTQYF. CDR3 nucleotide sequence: TGCGCCAGCAGCGTTCTAGCGGGGGGGTTCGCAGATACGCAGTATTTT.

The gene calls are TRBV3-1 and TRBJ2-7; 9 bases agree with TRBD1. Trimming at V came to 1 base and at J to 3 bases, leaving 25 bases not matched to a gene. The CDR3 spans 22 residues. The V gene's germline CDR1 is LGHDT and CDR2 YNNKEL (reference sequence). The CDR3 DNA follows: TGTGCCAGCAGCCAAGCATGGGGAATCCGGGACAGGGAGCAAGGCCGTGTCTACGAGCAGTACTTC. This sequence encodes CASSQAWGIRDREQGRVYEQYF.

V and J are TRBV9 and TRBJ1-1; weak D call: TRBD1 (6 bases). CDR3 length equals 14 residues. The germline V gene encodes CDR1 SGDLS and CDR2 YYNGEE. V was shortened by 3 bases and J by 0 bases, with 9 bases between the two germline ends. The CDR3 is CASSAGQLNTEAFF. The CDR3 coding sequence is TGTGCCAGCAGCGCCGGACAGCTGAACACTGAAGCTTTCTTT. Filled out from reference TRBV9 and TRBJ1-1, the complete variable domain reads DSGVTQTPKHLITATGQRVTLRCSPRSGDLSVYWYQQSLDQGLQFLIQYYNGEERAKGNILERFSAQQFPDLHSELNLSSLELGDSALYFCASSAGQLNTEAFFGQGTRLTVV.

This clonotype was detected ten times or more. The chain is built from TRBV5-1 and TRBJ1-1; a possible D gene is TRBD1 (6 bases). The CDR3 runs 11 residues. The V end was cut by 0 bases, the J end by 9 bases, with 6 bases between. Germline CDR1 is SGHRS and CDR2 is YFSETQ. The chain's CDR3 is CASSLGGQAFF. Here the CDR3 DNA reads TGCGCCAGCAGCTTGGGGGGGCAAGCTTTCTTT. Combining the CDR3 with reference TRBV5-1 and TRBJ1-1 gives the whole variable domain KAGVTQTPRYLIKTRGQQVTLSCSPISGHRSVSWYQQTPGQGLQFLFEYFSETQRNKGNFPGRFSGRQFSNSRSEMNVSTLELGDSALYLCASSLGGQAFFGQGTRLTVV.

The rearrangement joins TRBV20-1 to TRBJ1-1; possibly TRBD1 for D (5 bases). This CDR3 region has 14 residues. Germline CDR1 and CDR2: DFQATT and SNEGSKA (reference sequence). V was cut by 6 bases and J by 2 bases, with 16 bases left in between. The CDR3 protein is CSARVHGRNTEAFF. CDR3 bases: TGCAGTGCCAGGGTTCACGGGCGTAACACTGAAGCTTTCTTT.

This rearrangement joins TRBV27 to TRBJ2-3, with 15 positions matching TRBD2. Germline values: CDR1 MNHEY, CDR2 SMNVEV (reference sequence). Unmatched junction bases numbered 15, after V lost 5 bases and J lost 0 bases. This CDR3 has 21 residues. CDR3 DNA: TGTGCCAGCAGTACATTAGGACTAGCGGGGGGGTTTCATACTAGCACAGATACGCAGTATTTT. Protein: CASSTLGLAGGFHTSTDTQYF.

This clonotype has just a few counts. The rearrangement uses TRBV20-1 and TRBJ2-7; TRBD2 is a possible D gene (5 bases). V was cut by 0 bases and J by 3 bases, with 15 bases left in between. The CDR3 is made up of 15 amino acids. Per germline, CDR1 DFQATT and CDR2 SNEGSKA (reference sequence). CDR3 amino acids: CSARDLGGPLYEQYF. The CDR3 DNA reads TGCAGTGCTAGAGACTTAGGCGGGCCTCTCTACGAGCAGTACTTC.

This clonotype is labeled medium-sized. The chain recombines TRBV15 with TRBJ2-1; D may be TRBD2 (6 bases). This CDR3 has 14 amino acids. Trimming shortened V by 0 bases and J by 10 bases, and 13 bases separated the two germline ends. Per the germline V gene, CDR1 is LNHNV and CDR2 is YYDKDF (reference sequence). The CDR3 sequence: CATSRDQEGLEQFF. CDR3 bases: TGTGCCACCAGCAGAGATCAGGAGGGTTTGGAGCAGTTCTTC.

This clonotype was recorded a few times. CDR3 loop: CASSQDRTSGAYEQYF. CDR3 sequence (DNA): TGTGCCAGCAGCCAAGACCGGACTAGCGGGGCCTACGAGCAGTACTTC. The V call is TRBV4-2, the J call TRBJ2-7; 12 bases map to TRBD2. The CDR3 length is 16 residues. Per the germline V gene, CDR1 is LGHNA and CDR2 is YNFKEQ. V gave up 0 bases and J gave up 2 bases; unmatched junction bases: 2.